This T cell receptor (beta chain) came from a study of blood T cell repertoires in COVID-19. V was trimmed by 0 bases and J by 0 bases, leaving 6 bases between them. Germline CDR1 and CDR2: SGHRS and YFSETQ. This CDR3 contains 15 residues. Sequencing used immunoSEQ multiplex PCR; TCRdb keeps in-frame clones, though not all of them. Of 72,000 or so clones listed, around 82% are singletons. This clone occurred once. This receptor was taken from a man at least 80 years old with active COVID-19. V usage is TRBV5-1 and J usage is TRBJ1-4, with D unclear. The sample taken for sequencing was peripheral blood. CDR3 in DNA: TGCGCCAGCAGCTTGGATAGTGCAACTAATGAAAAACTGTTTTTT. Its translation: CASSLDSATNEKLFF.